Listed below are T cell receptor beta chains from one sample, sequenced in a study of beta chain features in type 1 diabetes. The data were produced by immunoSEQ multiplex PCR, yet TCRdb's version contains in-frame clones alone and is incomplete. This sample has over 200,000 clones, with approximately 10% found just once. The sample taken for sequencing was naive CD4+ T cells from blood. Every receptor here comes from a young man with type 1 diabetes. Each CDR3 is given with its conserved first and last residue.

TRBV9	TRBJ1-1	CASSVGGQNTEAFF
TRBV5-1	TRBJ2-5	CASSFTGGETQYF
TRBV28	TRBJ1-5	CASSSGQGVNQPQHF
TRBV28	TRBJ2-3	CASSFPDRVPDTQYF
TRBV7-2	TRBJ2-3	CASRYPGTDTQYF
TRBV5-1	TRBJ2-3	CASSGQTSTDTQYF
TRBV5-1	TRBJ1-2	CASSPRTGGKADYGYTF
TRBV19	TRBJ2-5	CASSIDLAFQETQYF
TRBV9	TRBJ2-3	CASSVVASTDTQYF
TRBV5-1	TRBJ2-2	CASSTGHSNTGELFF
TRBV5-6	TRBJ1-1	CASSSDRTLAAFF
TRBV6-6	TRBJ1-1	CASSPRVTEAFF
TRBV18	TRBJ2-5	CASSPNLAGVSETQYF